Below, one TCR beta chain is given with its context. This clone has just one count. This receptor's antigen is unknown. The sample holds no much larger clone one base away, and base qualities are not on file. TCRbeta CDR3 regions were immunosequenced from genomic DNA with the immunoSEQ Assay. Before high-throughput sequencing, the genomic DNA was amplified using bias-controlled multiplex PCR. In the original analysis: To quantify the absolute abundance of each unique TCRbeta CDR3 region, the sequences were collapsed and filtered. Clonality, defined as 1 minus Pielou's evenness, was calculated using productive rearrangements only. A previously published method was used to identify clones whose frequencies were significantly greater in on-treatment samples than in baseline samples. The clones in this table, taken by TCRdb from immuneACCESS, are in-frame only. Not every clone is retained; where verified, under half of the shortfall comes from an unresolved V gene, and the cause of the rest is unknown. D and trimming come from the DNA, and the V and J calls and clone size come from that table. This sample is represented by under 45,000 clones; 80% to 90% of them were singletons. The ten largest clones add up to roughly 6% of the sample.

In light of the paper, this sample's treatment or condition label describes: randomized to nivolumab then ipilimumab (arm A) or the reverse (arm B). None of the trial patients had been given prior DNA-damaging chemotherapy. Live CD3+CD8+ cells negative for CD19 and CD56 were sorted from thawed PBMCs on a FACS Aria II flow cytometer. The samples were obtained from melanoma patients enrolled in CheckMate 064, an open-label, randomized phase II trial testing sequential checkpoint blockade. Peripheral blood mononuclear cells were obtained through leukapheresis, purified using Ficoll-Paque, and frozen in human serum containing about 10% DMSO. Purity of sorted blood CD3+CD8+ cells was verified at >98% immediately after sorting, followed by DNA extraction. The data were taken from a study of sequential checkpoint blockade in melanoma (dated by TCRdb to the late 2010s). Regarding the research as a whole: Patients were randomized 1:1 to first-line nivolumab followed by ipilimumab (arm A) or ipilimumab followed by nivolumab (arm B). Maintenance nivolumab was given following each of the two trial sequences.

The study at large found these results: The response-prediction model combining TCR metrics and mutation burden needs validation in larger, independent patient cohorts.

In the germline V gene, CDR1 corresponds to SGDLS and CDR2 to YYNGEE. From cysteine to phenylalanine, the CDR3 is 13 amino acids long. CDR3 DNA is the only sequence kept; it has 39 bases, read in frame from the first base. V is clipped by 4 bases and J by 8 bases, and the sequence between their germline boundaries is 13 bases long. In this chain, TRBV9 is recombined with TRBJ2-1; TRBD1 is a weak D gene call, 6 bases matching. Sequenced material: CD8+ T cells sorted from blood (inferred from file names), taken from a patient given nivolumab and ipilimumab in sequence. The TCR originated in a human donor with melanoma. The CDR3 protein: CASSLTSGDEQFF. The sequenced DNA is TGTGCCAGCAGCCTTACATCAGGGGATGAGCAGTTCTTC.